This passage covers 3 T cell receptor beta chains from one sample sequenced in a study of cytomegalovirus exposure and HLA in healthy donors. Use of 60 Vbeta and 13 Jbeta primers characterized the PCR. The repertoire was sequenced with immunoSEQ multiplex PCR; TCRdb's copy has only in-frame clones and lacks some. The sample shows about 100,000 clones, about 76% of them seen only once. Sequencing was performed on PBMCs. These receptors were collected from a man aged 40-49 years in good health and CMV-seropositive.

This sequence joins TRBV27 and TRBJ2-7; tentative D call: TRBD2 (6 bases). V was trimmed by 2 bases and J by 0 bases, leaving 11 bases between them. From germline, CDR1 is MNHEY and CDR2 SMNVEV (reference sequence). The CDR3 spans 15 residues. The CDR3 here is CASSLGPGSSYEQYF. CDR3 DNA: TGTGCCAGCAGTTTAGGGCCCGGGAGCTCCTACGAGCAGTACTTC.

This clone was observed a single time. At one boundary the junction diverges from the germline segment, which might be a read error. This specimen includes other DNA sequences encoding the same CDR3. The V and J genes are TRBV7-9 and TRBJ1-2; 10 nucleotides line up with TRBD1. Germline CDR1 is SEHNR and CDR2 is FQNEAQ (reference sequence). This CDR3 is 15 amino acids long. CDR3 sequence: CASSLSTGGDFGYTF. CDR3 bases: TGCGCCAGCAGCCTATCGACAGGGGGCGATTTTGGCTACACCTTC. Full variable domain (missing parts from reference TRBV7-9 and TRBJ1-2): DTGVSQNPRHKITKRGQNVTFRCDPISEHNRLYWYRQTLGQGPEFLTYFQNEAQLEKSRLLSDRFSAERPKGSFSTLEIQRTEQGDSAMYLCASSLSTGGDFGYTFGSGTRLTVV.

The V call is TRBV6-4, the J call TRBJ2-1; 8 bases line up with TRBD1. Germline V gives CDR1 MRHNA, CDR2 SNTAGT. J was trimmed by 5 bases and V by 10 bases; bases with no gene match: 7. This CDR3 contains 13 residues. The CDR3 DNA is TGTGCCATCAGGACAGGGACGGACAATGAGCAGTTCTTC. It yields the protein CAIRTGTDNEQFF.